This TCR beta chain was found in a study of blood T cells in healthy people across ages. In terms of origin and age, donors were healthy Caucasian individuals from Russia aged about 6 to 100. Germline CDR1 reads SQVTM; CDR2 reads ANQGSEA. V lost 6 bases and J 0 bases, leaving 14 bases between the germline ends. This CDR3 is built from 14 residues. Primed by a sample-barcoded 5' primer and a J-beta primer mix, a second PCR proceeded for roughly 6 to 12 cycles. TCRdb passed the 5' RACE reads through MiXCR, listing each CDR3 protein once. The sample contains 1,500,000 or so distinct CDR3 sequences, 35% to 45% of which appear only once.

Sequenced input: blood. This clonotype was sampled from a woman in her late teens or twenties in good health. The gene calls are TRBV29-1 and TRBJ1-1; D not resolved. CDR3 DNA: TGCAGCGTCCCTCTGACGAGCATGAACACTGAAGCTTTCTTT. The encoded protein is CSVPLTSMNTEAFF.